Below, one T cell receptor beta chain is given with its context. The length of the CDR3 is 14 residues. The ends were cut back, 3 bases at V and 0 bases at J, with 8 bases in the middle. Germline lookup yields CDR1 MNHEY and CDR2 SMNVEV (reference sequence). Clones were sequenced by immunoSEQ multiplex PCR, and TCRdb holds only the in-frame ones, with some missing. Here the sample spans under 500,000 clones, around nine tenths being singletons. This specimen belongs to a study of blood T cell repertoires in COVID-19. About the research overall: Sites in the United States, Italy and Spain provided acute and convalescent COVID-19 samples.

The sample comprised peripheral blood. The J gene is TRBJ1-1, the V gene TRBV27; D may be TRBD1 (5 bases). This TCR came from a woman in her 30s with acute or convalescent COVID-19. CDR3 loop: CASSFLTVNTEAFF. CDR3 bases: TGTGCCAGCAGTTTCCTGACAGTGAACACTGAAGCTTTCTTT.